This entry lists 27 T cell receptor beta chains sequenced from one sample in a study of blood T cell repertoires in COVID-19. Assay used: immunoSEQ multiplex PCR; TCRdb lists only in-frame clones, some missing. This sample has around 150,000 clones, with more than 75% found just once. The specimen sequenced was peripheral blood. Receptor source: a woman in her 70s with COVID-19, enrolled during active disease.

In this sample, this clone turned up a few times. The rearrangement uses TRBV11-3 and TRBJ2-2; D uncertain. Trimming removed 8 bases at V and 0 bases at J, with 4 bases between. The CDR3 spans 12 residues. From germline, CDR1 is SGHNT and CDR2 YENEEA. The CDR3 protein is CASQTNTGELFF. The CDR3 DNA reads as TGTGCCAGCCAGACGAACACCGGGGAGCTGTTTTTT.

This clone was detected a few times. The chain carries TRBV28 and TRBJ1-1; the D gene is possibly TRBD1 (5 bases). CDR1 is MDHEN and CDR2 is SYDVKM in the germline V gene. V was clipped by 2 bases and J by 7 bases, with 20 bases between them. This CDR3 is built from 16 residues. The CDR3 region is CASSLRGLYGPNEAFF. The CDR3 DNA is TGTGCCAGCAGTTTAAGGGGTTTGTACGGCCCTAATGAAGCTTTCTTT. Based on the CDR3 plus reference TRBV28 and TRBJ1-1, the full variable domain is DVKVTQSSRYLVKRTGEKVFLECVQDMDHENMFWYRQDPGLGLRLIYFSYDVKMKEKGDIPEGYSVSREKKERFSLILESASTNQTSMYLCASSLRGLYGPNEAFFGQGTRLTVV.

This sequence joins TRBV19 and TRBJ1-6, with 11 bases fitting TRBD1. The V gene end was trimmed by 5 bases and the J gene end by 6 bases; junction bases not matched to a gene: 3. The CDR3 has 15 amino acids. Looked up from germline, CDR1 is LNHDA and CDR2 is SQIVND (reference sequence). In DNA, the CDR3 is TGTGCCAGTAGTCCGGACAGGGGGCGTAATTCACCCCTCCACTTT. Residues: CASSPDRGRNSPLHF.

The chain has TRBV2 and TRBJ2-4; D perhaps matches TRBD2 (6 bases). CDR1 and CDR2 from the germline V gene are SNHLY and FYNNEI. Deletions cut 11 bases from V and 1 base from J, with 12 bases between. The CDR3 loop spans 13 amino acids. CDR3 sequence: CAGAGGAKNIQYF. In nucleotides, the CDR3 is TGTGCCGGCGCTGGGGGGGCCAAAAACATTCAGTACTTC.

The rearrangement joins TRBV12-3 or TRBV12-4 to TRBJ1-2; 9 positions agree with TRBD1. This CDR3 contains 13 residues. Trimming cost V 5 bases and J 7 bases; bases outside gene matches: 5. CDR3: CASSRTGVGGYTF. In DNA form, the CDR3 reads TGTGCCAGCAGTCGGACAGGGGTCGGTGGCTACACCTTC.

The J gene is TRBJ2-7, the V gene TRBV11-2, with TRBD2 as a possible D gene (6 bases). V was shortened by 4 bases and J by 0 bases, with 13 bases between the two germline ends. Germline V gene data show CDR1 as SGHAT and CDR2 as FQNNGV. The CDR3 has 15 residues. CDR3 loop: CASSWRRASSYEQYF. The DNA for the CDR3 is TGTGCCAGCAGCTGGAGGAGGGCAAGCTCCTACGAGCAGTACTTC.

The V and J genes are TRBV29-1 and TRBJ1-4; perhaps TRBD1 as D (5 bases). Germline loops: CDR1 SQVTM, CDR2 ANQGSEA. The CDR3 has 13 residues. The V end was cut by 3 bases, the J end by 8 bases, with 13 bases between. CDR3 DNA: TGCAGCGTTGACGGGGACTCTGGGGAAAAACTGTTTTTT. Translating gives CSVDGDSGEKLFF. Using reference TRBV29-1 and TRBJ1-4 for the parts outside the CDR3, the full variable domain is SAVISQKPSRDICQRGTSLTIQCQVDSQVTMMFWYRQQPGQSLTLIATANQGSEATYESGFVIDKFPISRPNLTFSTLTVSNMSPEDSSIYLCSVDGDSGEKLFFGSGTQLSVL.

The chain is built from TRBV5-1 and TRBJ2-2; perhaps TRBD1 as D (5 bases). V was cut by 1 base and J by 1 base, with 8 bases left in between. The length of the CDR3 is 15 residues. CDR1 SGHRS and CDR2 YFSETQ come from the germline V gene. This chain's CDR3 is CASSLNRLNTGELFF. The CDR3 DNA reads TGCGCCAGCAGCTTGAACAGGTTGAACACCGGGGAGCTGTTTTTT.

V gene TRBV10-2 combines with J gene TRBJ2-7; no reliable D call. V lost 2 bases and J 2 bases, leaving 4 bases between the germline ends. CDR1 and CDR2 from the germline V gene are WSHSY and SAAADI. CDR3 length equals 12 residues. This CDR3 reads CASSETAYEQYF. Here the CDR3 DNA reads TGCGCCAGCAGTGAGACAGCCTACGAGCAGTACTTC.

The rearrangement links TRBV15 to TRBJ2-3; weak D call: TRBD2 (6 bases). Germline V lookup: CDR1 LNHNV, CDR2 YYDKDF (reference sequence). The V end was cut by 0 bases, the J end by 2 bases, with 9 bases between. The CDR3 has 15 amino acids. CDR3 sequence: CATSREAGPTDTQYF. In DNA, the CDR3 is TGTGCCACCAGCAGAGAGGCGGGGCCCACAGATACGCAGTATTTT.

For this clone: The same CDR3 arises from other DNA sequences in this sample as well. The V gene is TRBV6-4, the J gene TRBJ1-2; D unclear. From germline, CDR1 is MRHNA and CDR2 SNTAGT. The CDR3 covers 13 residues. V was shortened by 3 bases and J by 4 bases, with 9 bases between the two germline ends. CDR3 coding DNA: TGTGCCAGCAGTGAGAGCGGCGTCTATGGCTACACCTTC. It translates to CASSESGVYGYTF.

This clone was seen more than once but under ten times. V gene TRBV6-1 combines with J gene TRBJ2-4, with a weak D call TRBD1 (5 bases). The CDR3 has 16 residues. Deletions cut 4 bases from V and 8 bases from J, with 21 bases between. Looked up from germline, CDR1 is MNHNS and CDR2 is SASEGT. The CDR3 DNA follows: TGTGCCAGCAGTGCTTCCCCTAGGTACCAAGGGGACATTCAGTACTTC. Residues: CASSASPRYQGDIQYF.

V is TRBV4-2 and J is TRBJ1-3; D is ambiguous. V was trimmed by 0 bases and J by 5 bases, leaving 14 bases between them. From germline, CDR1 is LGHNA and CDR2 YNFKEQ. This CDR3 is built from 16 residues. CDR3: CASSQDAGTARNTIYF. The CDR3 nucleotides are TGTGCCAGCAGCCAAGATGCGGGAACGGCTCGAAACACCATATATTTT.

The J gene is TRBJ2-5, the V gene TRBV5-8; 7 bases map to TRBD1. V shed 2 bases, J shed 2 bases, and the junction held 9 bases outside the gene matches. Germline CDR1 is SGHTS and CDR2 is YDEGEE. CDR3 length: 16 residues. The DNA for the CDR3 is TGTGCCAGCAGCTTCAGGGGAAGGGGGCCTCAAGAGACCCAGTACTTC. It encodes CASSFRGRGPQETQYF.

The rearrangement uses TRBV3-1 (or the pseudogene TRBV3-2) and TRBJ2-3, with 10 bases identical to TRBD2. The length of the CDR3 is 16 residues. Trimming removed 1 base from V and 6 bases from J; junction bases left unmatched: 7. From germline, CDR1 is LGHDT and CDR2 YNNKEL (reference sequence). In DNA, the CDR3 is TGTGCCAGCAGCCAAGGCCCTAGCGGGGGCATCGATACGCAGTATTTT. Translating it yields CASSQGPSGGIDTQYF.

Here the CDR3 reads CASSIEWRRGGEQYF. CDR3 nucleotides: TGTGCCAGTAGTATTGAATGGCGGAGGGGGGGCGAGCAGTACTTC. The chain links TRBV19 to TRBJ2-7; tentatively, D is TRBD2 (7 bases). CDR1 is LNHDA, CDR2 SQIVND, per germline (reference sequence). CDR3 length equals 15 residues. V lost 3 bases, J lost 6 bases, and 18 bases lay in between.

This clone appeared a few times. The rearrangement joins TRBV2 to TRBJ1-5, with D possibly TRBD1 on 6 matching bases. CDR1 is SNHLY and CDR2 is FYNNEI in the germline V gene. The CDR3 contains 15 residues. V was clipped by 6 bases and J by 3 bases, with 15 bases between them. CDR3 loop: CASSERQDDNQPQHF. The CDR3, as DNA: TGTGCCAGCAGCGAGAGACAGGACGACAATCAGCCCCAGCATTTT. Full variable domain (missing parts from reference TRBV2 and TRBJ1-5): EPEVTQTPSHQVTQMGQEVILRCVPISNHLYFYWYRQILGQKVEFLVSFYNNEISEKSEIFDDQFSVERPDGSNFTLKIRSTKLEDSAMYFCASSERQDDNQPQHFGDGTRLSIL.

The chain employs TRBV7-9 and TRBJ2-3; 7 nucleotides agree with TRBD2. The V gene's germline CDR1 is SEHNR and CDR2 FQNEAQ (reference sequence). The CDR3 spans 14 residues. V shed 5 bases, J shed 0 bases, and the junction held 2 bases outside the gene matches. The CDR3 reads CASSGGGSTDTQYF. In DNA, the CDR3 is TGTGCCAGCAGCGGGGGGGGAAGCACAGATACGCAGTATTTT.

J is TRBJ2-3 and V is TRBV7-9; TRBD2 agrees at 7 bases. Germline lookup yields CDR1 SEHNR and CDR2 FQNEAQ (reference sequence). CDR3 length: 16 amino acids. With 2 bases clipped from V and 2 bases from J, the junction kept 7 bases outside the gene matches. CDR3 nucleotide sequence: TGTGCCAGCAGCTTACTCCGGGACTACTACACAGATACGCAGTATTTT. Protein sequence: CASSLLRDYYTDTQYF.

The chain joins TRBV28 to TRBJ1-1; D not certain. This CDR3 has 18 residues. Germline V gene data show CDR1 as MDHEN and CDR2 as SYDVKM. V was shortened by 4 bases and J by 1 base, with 22 bases between the two germline ends. The CDR3 coding sequence is TGTGCCAGCAGTTGGGATATGACACCGGGAAACTGGAACACTGAAGCTTTCTTT. The encoded protein is CASSWDMTPGNWNTEAFF.

The CDR3 loop reads CASSILGQGAIGYTF. CDR3 nucleotides: TGTGCCAGTAGTATTCTGGGACAGGGGGCGATTGGCTACACCTTC. This sequence joins TRBV19 and TRBJ1-2, with 12 nucleotides matching TRBD1. The CDR3 spans 15 residues. From germline, CDR1 is LNHDA and CDR2 SQIVND (reference sequence). J was trimmed by 7 bases and V by 3 bases; bases with no gene match: 6.

This chain joins TRBV10-1 and TRBJ2-2; 7 bases agree with TRBD2. V shed 6 bases and J 8 bases; nucleotides not matched to a gene: 12. This CDR3 is built from 15 residues. CDR1 and CDR2 from the germline V gene are WNHNN and SYGVQD (reference sequence). The CDR3 nucleotides read TGCGCCAGCAGCTACTCCGGGGGGACCGAGGGGGAGCTGTTTTTT. Amino acid sequence: CASSYSGGTEGELFF.

The chain couples TRBV9 to TRBJ2-2, with TRBD2 identical over 11 bases. Germline V gene data show CDR1 as SGDLS and CDR2 as YYNGEE. Trimming at V came to 5 bases and at J to 0 bases, leaving 15 bases not matched to a gene. The CDR3 consists of 20 residues. CDR3 nucleotides: TGTGCCAGCAGTCTCCGACCCCCCACTAGCGGGGGTTCGAACACCGGGGAGCTGTTTTTT. Amino acid sequence: CASSLRPPTSGGSNTGELFF.

V gene TRBV19 combines with J gene TRBJ2-3; D ambiguous. CDR3 length: 13 amino acids. Looked up from germline, CDR1 is LNHDA and CDR2 is SQIVND (reference sequence). Trimming removed 5 bases from V and 2 bases from J, with 8 bases in between. The CDR3 reads CASSGSATDTQYF. CDR3 nucleotide sequence: TGTGCCAGTAGTGGCAGCGCCACAGATACGCAGTATTTT.

This clone was detected once. The chain uses TRBV18 and TRBJ2-3, with D possibly matching TRBD1 (6 bases). V lost 4 bases and J lost 5, with 16 bases in between. The germline CDR1 and CDR2 sequences are KGHSH and LQKENI. There are 15 residues in the CDR3. The CDR3 here is CASSLRTDPGDTQYF. The CDR3 DNA sequence: TGTGCCAGCTCACTCAGGACAGATCCGGGAGATACGCAGTATTTT.

V is TRBV7-9 and J is TRBJ2-1, with TRBD1 matching 7 bases. V dropped 1 base and J dropped 6; count of bases not matched to a gene: 6. Germline CDR1 reads SEHNR; CDR2 reads FQNEAQ (reference sequence). The CDR3 is made up of 15 amino acids. CDR3 residues: CASSLGQGGANEQFF. CDR3 sequence (DNA): TGTGCCAGCAGCTTAGGACAGGGTGGGGCCAATGAGCAGTTCTTC.

V usage is TRBV7-8 and J usage is TRBJ2-7, with 7 bases identical to TRBD2. Trimming took 4 bases from V and 2 from J; bases not matched to a gene: 8. This CDR3 spans 15 amino acids. Germline values: CDR1 SGHVS, CDR2 FQNEAQ. CDR3 region: CASSSGTSATYEQYF. The CDR3 DNA is TGTGCCAGCAGCTCCGGCACTAGCGCAACCTACGAGCAGTACTTC.